A selection of T cell receptor beta chains follows, all from one sample in a study of cytomegalovirus exposure and HLA in healthy donors. Measured with immunoSEQ multiplex PCR; TCRdb has only the in-frame clones, and not every one. The sample contains around 180,000 clones, about four fifths of which appear only once. What was sequenced was PBMCs. The receptors shown here come from a boy aged 5-17 years in good health and CMV-seronegative. Both conserved end residues are part of each CDR3. Fields, in order: CDR3 protein, D gene, clone size, V gene. D genes are given only for firm matches. Expanded clones get a size class; other rows say once, few or many, or leave the size out.

CDR3 protein: CASSPPSTYEQYF
D gene: -
clone size: -
V gene: TRBV18

CDR3 protein: CASSPSGLATEQFF
D gene: TRBD2
clone size: -
V gene: TRBV9

CDR3 protein: CASSMVNTGHRPRLTYGYTF
D gene: -
clone size: -
V gene: TRBV19

CDR3 protein: CASSFNTAGDGYTF
D gene: -
clone size: -
V gene: TRBV5-6

CDR3 protein: CASSRGGGAPFNQPQHF
D gene: -
clone size: -
V gene: TRBV7-4

CDR3 protein: CASSLDWGEGYGYTF
D gene: -
clone size: -
V gene: TRBV11-2

CDR3 protein: CASTRGASGANVLTF
D gene: TRBD2
clone size: -
V gene: TRBV6-5

CDR3 protein: CASSLGPTGENSPLHF
D gene: TRBD1
clone size: -
V gene: TRBV5-5

CDR3 protein: CASSNSDTKADTQYF
D gene: -
clone size: few
V gene: TRBV25-1

CDR3 protein: CASSGDRAYSGNTIYF
D gene: TRBD1
clone size: -
V gene: TRBV11-2

CDR3 protein: CASSFNQDNSPLHF
D gene: -
clone size: once
V gene: TRBV7-8

CDR3 protein: CSAASAPQYF
D gene: -
clone size: -
V gene: TRBV20-1

CDR3 protein: CASSKGVGDEKLFF
D gene: -
clone size: -
V gene: TRBV28

CDR3 protein: CASTVSGLAVTDTQYF
D gene: TRBD2
clone size: -
V gene: TRBV9

CDR3 protein: CASSYGGSHEKLFF
D gene: -
clone size: -
V gene: TRBV25-1

CDR3 protein: CASSWGDEQFF
D gene: -
clone size: -
V gene: TRBV6-5

CDR3 protein: CASTVKERIKDERTGELFF
D gene: -
clone size: few
V gene: TRBV6-4

CDR3 protein: CASSRELSGNTIYF
D gene: -
clone size: -
V gene: TRBV6-5

CDR3 protein: CASFGGTGEQFF
D gene: TRBD1
clone size: -
V gene: TRBV6-1

CDR3 protein: CSVYPGFGQETQYF
D gene: -
clone size: few
V gene: TRBV29-1

CDR3 protein: CASRARTGGDEQYF
D gene: TRBD1
clone size: -
V gene: TRBV2

CDR3 protein: CAIRYDRVYGYTF
D gene: -
clone size: -
V gene: TRBV10-3

CDR3 protein: CASSLTRTSARAGELFF
D gene: TRBD2
clone size: -
V gene: TRBV7-3

CDR3 protein: CASSPQGGQFF
D gene: -
clone size: -
V gene: TRBV7-8

CDR3 protein: CASSHRYSAINEQFF
D gene: -
clone size: once
V gene: TRBV4-1

CDR3 protein: CASSYSSGRAYEQYF
D gene: TRBD2
clone size: few
V gene: TRBV5-4

CDR3 protein: CASRASGFPTGELFF
D gene: TRBD2
clone size: -
V gene: TRBV2

CDR3 protein: CACTTSGGNSYNEQFF
D gene: TRBD2
clone size: -
V gene: TRBV30

CDR3 protein: CASSWQYNQPQHF
D gene: -
clone size: -
V gene: TRBV6-6

CDR3 protein: CASSQVRGLSYEQYF
D gene: TRBD2
clone size: -
V gene: TRBV4-1

CDR3 protein: CASSLGAPPKNIQYF
D gene: -
clone size: -
V gene: TRBV7-2

CDR3 protein: CASTKGGRYQPQHF
D gene: -
clone size: -
V gene: TRBV19

CDR3 protein: CASSETSGGPGEFF
D gene: TRBD2
clone size: -
V gene: TRBV10-2

CDR3 protein: CASSQGLSYEQYF
D gene: -
clone size: -
V gene: TRBV28

CDR3 protein: CASSLAGGYNEQFF
D gene: TRBD2
clone size: -
V gene: TRBV7-7

CDR3 protein: CASGRDPGNTIYF
D gene: -
clone size: -
V gene: TRBV6-1

CDR3 protein: CASSEVNSNQPQHF
D gene: -
clone size: -
V gene: TRBV25-1

CDR3 protein: CASSLGTGGNSPLHF
D gene: TRBD1
clone size: -
V gene: TRBV27

CDR3 protein: CAWSGLAGEKMSYEQYF
D gene: TRBD2
clone size: -
V gene: TRBV30

CDR3 protein: CASSLGSGAPYEQYF
D gene: TRBD2
clone size: -
V gene: TRBV28

CDR3 protein: CASSFITGRNQPQHF
D gene: -
clone size: -
V gene: TRBV7-8

CDR3 protein: CASKGEGGSSYEQYF
D gene: -
clone size: -
V gene: TRBV2

CDR3 protein: CASSGQDREAFF
D gene: TRBD1
clone size: -
V gene: TRBV5-1